The rows below give T cell receptor beta chains drawn from one sample of a study of cytomegalovirus exposure and HLA in healthy donors. Assay: immunoSEQ multiplex PCR; the TCRdb copy retains only in-frame clones and omits some. Here the sample spans some 110,000 clones, about four fifths being singletons. Sequencing input: PBMCs. The receptor set was obtained from a man aged 25 to 40 in good health and CMV-seropositive. Both conserved end residues are part of each CDR3. The D gene is left open where the match is weak. Size values are once, few and many counts, or a class for expanded clones, and some rows have none.

>TRBJ1-2|TRBD1|TRBV7-2|-
CASSWGTGLTAF
TGTGCCAGCAGCTGGGGGACAGGGCTTACCGCCTTC
>TRBJ2-3|-|TRBV7-2|-
CASSLGPSTDTQYF
TGTGCCAGCAGCTTGGGGCCCAGCACAGATACGCAGTATTTT
>TRBJ2-3|-|TRBV5-1|-
CASSFNDGSWSSADTQYF
TGCGCCAGCAGCTTCAATGACGGTTCCTGGTCGAGCGCAGATACGCAGTATTTT
>TRBJ2-1|TRBD2|TRBV9|few
CAGSPFSGGSYNEQFF
TGTGCCGGCAGCCCATTCAGCGGGGGCTCCTACAATGAGCAGTTCTTC
>TRBJ2-6|TRBD1|TRBV15|-
CATSRPGQISGANVLTF
TGTGCCACCAGCAGACCGGGACAGATTTCTGGGGCCAACGTCCTGACTTTC
>TRBJ2-1|TRBD1|TRBV4-2|few
CASSQVQGYNEQFF
TGTGCCAGCAGCCAAGTACAGGGGTACAATGAGCAGTTCTTC
>TRBJ2-1|TRBD2|TRBV2|-
CASPGGRGNNEQFF
TGTGCCAGCCCGGGCGGGAGAGGGAACAATGAGCAGTTCTTC
>TRBJ1-2|-|TRBV11-2|-
CASSLGGYGYTF
TGTGCCAGCAGCTTAGGAGGCTATGGCTACACCTTC
>TRBJ2-7|TRBD1|TRBV11-2|-
CASSFLTGALSYEQYF
TGTGCCAGCAGCTTTTTAACAGGGGCCCTTTCCTACGAGCAGTACTTC
>TRBJ2-2|-|TRBV21-1|-
CASSKAIGTPRTLNTGELFF
TGTGCCAGCAGCAAAGCTATCGGGACACCCCGAACCTTGAACACCGGGGAGCTGTTTTTT